The T cell receptor (beta chain) under discussion was sequenced for a study of T cells expressing NK-cell markers. Study background: HCMV seropositivity marked most of the eight sequenced donors; one was seronegative.

5'RACE template switching with UMIs generated TCR beta cDNA. TCRdb re-called the 5' RACE reads; every CDR3 protein appears as one record, without DNA. The sample is made up of roughly 350,000 distinct CDR3 sequences, and the top ten hold 4% to 6.5% of it. Germline CDR1 and CDR2: KGHSH and LQKENI. This CDR3 has 13 amino acids. Sequenced input: blood T cells: a sorted CD56 or NKG2C T cell subset, CD4+ or CD8+ T cells, or bulk PBMC T cells (not recorded which). The chain employs TRBV18 and TRBJ1-1; TCRdb designates TRBD1, a call that cannot be tested without DNA. This TCR derives from a man aged 18 to 69 in good health. This chain's CDR3 is CASSGTLNTEAFF.